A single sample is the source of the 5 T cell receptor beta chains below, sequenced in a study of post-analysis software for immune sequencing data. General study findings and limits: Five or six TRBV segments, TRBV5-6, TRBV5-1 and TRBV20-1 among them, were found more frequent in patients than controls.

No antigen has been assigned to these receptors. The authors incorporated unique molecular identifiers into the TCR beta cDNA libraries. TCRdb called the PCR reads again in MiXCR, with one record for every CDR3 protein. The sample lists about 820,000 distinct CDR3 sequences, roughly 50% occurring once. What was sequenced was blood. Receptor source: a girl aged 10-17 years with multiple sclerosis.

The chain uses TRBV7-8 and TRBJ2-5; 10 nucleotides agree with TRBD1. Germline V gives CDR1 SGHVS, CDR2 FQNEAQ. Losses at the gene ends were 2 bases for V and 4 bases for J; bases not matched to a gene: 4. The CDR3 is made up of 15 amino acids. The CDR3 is CASSLSDRGRETQYF. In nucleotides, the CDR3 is TGTGCCAGCAGCTTATCCGACAGGGGGCGAGAGACCCAGTACTTC.

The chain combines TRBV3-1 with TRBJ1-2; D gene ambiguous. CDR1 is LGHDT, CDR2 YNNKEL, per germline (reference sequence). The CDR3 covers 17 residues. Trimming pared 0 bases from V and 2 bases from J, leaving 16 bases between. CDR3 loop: CASSQDPRPEFNYGYTF. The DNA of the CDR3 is TGTGCCAGCAGCCAAGACCCTCGTCCAGAGTTCAACTATGGCTACACCTTC.

The CDR3 is CASSSTTGELFF. CDR3 DNA sequence: TGCGCCAGCAGCTCGACCACCGGGGAGCTGTTTTTT. The chain has TRBV5-1 and TRBJ2-2; D is undetermined. CDR1 is SGHRS and CDR2 is YFSETQ in the germline V gene. There are 12 residues in the CDR3. Trimming pared 3 bases from V and 4 bases from J, leaving 4 bases between.

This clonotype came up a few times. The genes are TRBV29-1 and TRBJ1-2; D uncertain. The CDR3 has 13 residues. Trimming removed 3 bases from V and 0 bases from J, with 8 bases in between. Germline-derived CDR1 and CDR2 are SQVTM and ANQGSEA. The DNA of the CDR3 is TGCAGCGTTGATTTTTTTTCTAACTATGGCTACACCTTC. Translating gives CSVDFFSNYGYTF.

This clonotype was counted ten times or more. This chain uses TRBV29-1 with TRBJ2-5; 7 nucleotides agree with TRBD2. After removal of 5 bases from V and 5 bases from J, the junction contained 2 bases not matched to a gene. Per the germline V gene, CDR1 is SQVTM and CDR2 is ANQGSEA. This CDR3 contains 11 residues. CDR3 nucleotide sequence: TGCAGCGTTTGGGAGGGGGAGACCCAGTACTTC. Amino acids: CSVWEGETQYF. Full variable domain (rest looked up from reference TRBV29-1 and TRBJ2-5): SAVISQKPSRDICQRGTSLTIQCQVDSQVTMMFWYRQQPGQSLTLIATANQGSEATYESGFVIDKFPISRPNLTFSTLTVSNMSPEDSSIYLCSVWEGETQYFGPGTRLLVL.